This section outlines one TCR beta chain sequence together with its context. Its antigen specificity is not known. No quality values exist for individual bases; no much larger clone is one base distant. TCRbeta CDR3 regions were amplified from genomic DNA by means of the immunoSEQ Assay, a bias-controlled multiplex PCR. Per the original workflow: Within the assay, amplification of reference gene primers was used to estimate how many nucleated cells each sample contained. To quantify the absolute abundance of each unique TCRbeta CDR3 rearrangement, sequence reads were collapsed and filtered. For each sample, productive Simpson clonality was calculated as the square root of Simpson's diversity index across productive rearrangements. TCRdb re-hosts the immuneACCESS table, in-frame sequences only. Its copies lack some clones; in the studies checked, an unresolved V gene accounts for under half of them, and the cause for the rest is not known. For V, J and clone size, that table is used; D and trimming come from the DNA. The sample profile shows some 270,000 clones; 80% to 90% of them were found once. The ten largest clones represent 4.3% of the sample.

Participants in the prospective study were enrolled through a virtual design, were aged roughly 18 to 95 years, and lived in fewer than 30 United States geographic areas. In the prospective study, participants were assigned to cohorts based on the clinical history participants reported in a screening survey and a study questionnaire. Recovered participants in ImmuneRACE Cohort 3 were defined as having two consecutive negative NP/OP PCR tests, clearance from a healthcare professional, or resolution of symptoms. In the prospective study, whole blood, serum and a nasopharyngeal or oropharyngeal swab were collected from each participant by mobile phlebotomists. Over a 2-month period, participants in the prospective study had the option of providing additional blood draws and questionnaires. Before DNA extraction, blood samples from the prospective study were shipped at room temperature or frozen. The data belong to a study of blood T cell repertoires in COVID-19 (dated by TCRdb to 2020 to 2022). About the study as a whole: Collaborator samples came from the United States, Italy and Spain and covered acute and convalescent phases of COVID-19. The prospective study material was composed of cDNA or gDNA derived from T cells, B-cell-depleted T cells, or PBMCs. Deeply sampled blood TCRbeta repertoires from subjects exposed to, actively infected with, or recovered from COVID-19 were included in the dataset. The repertoires were made available in a free public database intended to serve as a resource for research on the immune response to SARS-CoV-2. Samples came from the ongoing ImmuneRACE study (first 160 participants) plus 1,254 subjects from 6 global collaborators. Nearly every sample came with metadata listing a de-identified subject ID, COVID-19 status, age in years and sex. Where available, HLA class I and class II types were obtained from metadata supplied by the sample provider rather than from assay-based typing.

The study at large found these results: The quantity of clinical and demographic metadata differed by source and by participant and was supplied without curation.

A distance of 26 bases separates the germline ends of V and J, which lose 4 bases and 2 bases respectively. Sequences GTSNPN (CDR1) and SVGIG (CDR2) are obtained from the germline V gene (reference sequence). There are 18 amino acids in the CDR3, from cysteine to phenylalanine inclusive. CDR3 DNA is the only sequence kept; it has 54 bases, read in frame from the first base. The clonotype originates from a woman aged 30 to 39 who had recovered from COVID-19. The sequence joins TRBV30 to TRBJ1-2; matching of 5 bases hints at TRBD1 as the D gene. What was sequenced was PBMCs or T cells enriched from blood (not recorded which). The nucleotide sequence reads TGTGCCTGGACCTCAATCGATAGGAGGGGCACGTCGAACTATGGCTACACCTTC. Its translation is CAWTSIDRRGTSNYGYTF.